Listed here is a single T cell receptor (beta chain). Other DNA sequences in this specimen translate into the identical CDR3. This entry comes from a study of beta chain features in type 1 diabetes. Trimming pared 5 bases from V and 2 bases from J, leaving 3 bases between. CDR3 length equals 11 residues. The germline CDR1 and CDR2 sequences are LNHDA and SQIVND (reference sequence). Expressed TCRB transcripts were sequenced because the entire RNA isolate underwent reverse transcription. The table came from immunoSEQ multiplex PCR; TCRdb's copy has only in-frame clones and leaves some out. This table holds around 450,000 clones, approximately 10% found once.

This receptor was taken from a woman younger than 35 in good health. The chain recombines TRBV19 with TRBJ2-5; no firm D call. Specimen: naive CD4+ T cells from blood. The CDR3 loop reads CASSRQETQYF. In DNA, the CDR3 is TGTGCCAGTAGTCGACAAGAGACCCAGTACTTC.